These 29 T cell receptor beta chains originate from one sample sequenced in a study of blood T cell repertoires in COVID-19. TCRdb's copy holds only in-frame clones and misses some; the assay was immunoSEQ multiplex PCR. The table has some 270,000 clones, around 86% seen once. The sequencing sample was made of peripheral blood. The origin of the receptors is a woman aged 55 to 70 who had recovered from COVID-19.

The genes are TRBV5-1 and TRBJ2-7; 10 bases agree with TRBD1. Germline V lookup: CDR1 SGHRS, CDR2 YFSETQ. This CDR3 region has 13 residues. The ends lost 5 bases at V and 5 bases at J; junction bases unmatched: 4. The CDR3 region has the DNA TGCGCCAGCAGTCCGGGACAGGGGCACGAGCAGTACTTC. It encodes CASSPGQGHEQYF.

The chain combines TRBV27 with TRBJ2-7; 9 bases match TRBD1. V gave up 5 bases and J gave up 3 bases; unmatched junction bases: 5. The CDR3 runs to 14 residues. Germline assignment: CDR1 MNHEY and CDR2 SMNVEV (reference sequence). This CDR3 reads CASSKQGAFYEQYF. For the CDR3, the DNA is TGTGCCAGCAGTAAACAGGGGGCATTCTACGAGCAGTACTTC.

The J gene is TRBJ1-5, the V gene TRBV4-1; tentative D call: TRBD1 (5 bases). Germline loops: CDR1 MGHRA, CDR2 YSYEKL. Trimming took off 4 bases at V and 5 bases at J, with 12 bases between the two ends. The CDR3 covers 14 residues. The CDR3 region has the DNA TGCGCCAGCAGCCTGAGACAGAATTATCAGCCCCAGCATTTT. It codes for CASSLRQNYQPQHF.

CDR3 residues: CASRTSGGADTQYF. CDR3 in DNA: TGTGCCAGCAGGACTAGCGGGGGGGCAGATACGCAGTATTTT. The J gene is TRBJ2-3, the V gene TRBV6-1, with 14 bases lining up with TRBD2. This CDR3 region has 14 residues. Looked up from germline, CDR1 is MNHNS and CDR2 is SASEGT. Losses at the gene ends were 6 bases for V and 4 bases for J; bases not matched to a gene: 0.

The rearrangement joins TRBV7-2 to TRBJ2-2, with TRBD2 identical over 8 bases. Unmatched junction bases numbered 9, after V lost 5 bases and J lost 4 bases. The CDR3 contains 16 residues. CDR1 and CDR2 (germline): SGHTA, FQGNSA. The CDR3 nucleotides are TGTGCCAGCAGCCATACCCCGGGGGGGTTCACCGGGGAGCTGTTTTTT. Its protein is CASSHTPGGFTGELFF.

V gene TRBV4-2 combines with J gene TRBJ2-7; TRBD2 agrees at 7 bases. Germline CDR1 is LGHNA and CDR2 is YNFKEQ. This CDR3 contains 15 residues. J was trimmed by 0 bases and V by 3 bases; bases with no gene match: 5. The CDR3 DNA sequence: TGTGCCAGCAGCCAGGTCCTAGCGGACTCCTACGAGCAGTACTTC. Translated, it gives CASSQVLADSYEQYF.

The rearrangement uses TRBV5-1 and TRBJ2-1; D is possibly TRBD1 (6 bases). Germline CDR1 is SGHRS and CDR2 is YFSETQ. This CDR3 has 13 residues. The ends were cut back, 5 bases at V and 8 bases at J, with 14 bases in the middle. The CDR3 coding sequence is TGCGCCAGCAGGCTGGGGGCGTCTTATGAGCAGTTCTTC. This gives the protein CASRLGASYEQFF.

The chain recombines TRBV9 with TRBJ2-5; 12 nucleotides match TRBD2. CDR1 and CDR2 (germline): SGDLS, YYNGEE. V was pared by 3 bases and J by 5 bases, with 2 bases of the junction left unmatched. This CDR3 comprises 14 residues. CDR3 nucleotides: TGTGCCAGCAGCGGACTAGCGGGGGTGGAGACCCAGTACTTC. It specifies CASSGLAGVETQYF.

This clone has just a few counts. The CDR3 nucleotides are TGTGCCAGCAGCTTGGGGACAGTGAACACTGAAGCTTTCTTT. It codes for CASSLGTVNTEAFF. This chain connects TRBV7-2 to TRBJ1-1; TRBD1 matches at 7 bases. After removal of 3 bases from V and 0 bases from J, the junction contained 1 base not matched to a gene. The germline CDR1 and CDR2 sequences are SGHTA and FQGNSA. This CDR3 region has 14 residues.

The chain joins TRBV7-3 to TRBJ2-1, with D possibly TRBD2 on 7 matching bases. Germline lookup yields CDR1 SGHTA and CDR2 FQGTGA. This CDR3 has 17 residues. Trimming pared 10 bases from V and 8 bases from J, leaving 30 bases between. In DNA, the CDR3 is TGTGCCACGCACCCCTGGGGGGGGCCGCGGAGCCCAGATGAGCAGTTCTTC. Protein: CATHPWGGPRSPDEQFF. The full variable domain, rest sourced from reference TRBV7-3 and TRBJ2-1, is GAGVSQTPSNKVTEKGKYVELRCDPISGHTALYWYRQSLGQGPEFLIYFQGTGAADDSGLPNDRFFAVRPEGSVSTLKIQRTERGDSAVYLCATHPWGGPRSPDEQFFGPGTRLTVL.

A few counts support this clone. The chain couples TRBV19 to TRBJ1-4; TRBD1 might be the D (6 bases). Germline V gene sequence: CDR1 LNHDA, CDR2 SQIVND (reference sequence). The CDR3 is 15 amino acids. The germline V and J ends were trimmed by 10 bases and 0 bases, with 15 bases remaining between them. The CDR3 protein is CATTTGLATNEKLFF. In DNA, the CDR3 is TGTGCCACTACGACAGGACTTGCAACTAATGAAAAACTGTTTTTT.

V and J are TRBV12-3 or TRBV12-4 and TRBJ2-2, with TRBD1 as a possible D gene (6 bases). This CDR3 region has 12 residues. Between the trimmed V and J ends, which lost 8 bases and 3 bases, there was a span of 7 bases. The DNA for the CDR3 is TGTGCCAGCCAGGGGTACACCGGGGAGCTGTTTTTT. This gives the protein CASQGYTGELFF.

Here the CDR3 DNA reads TGTGCCAGCAGGATGGGGGGGCATTCCTCCAAAAACATTCAGTACTTC. Its protein is CASRMGGHSSKNIQYF. The rearrangement uses TRBV27 and TRBJ2-4, with a possible D match to TRBD2 (7 bases). Germline CDR1 MNHEY, CDR2 SMNVEV (reference sequence). There are 16 residues in the CDR3. Trimming pared 6 bases from V and 2 bases from J, leaving 17 bases between.

V usage is TRBV7-8 and J usage is TRBJ2-7; the D gene is possibly TRBD1 (6 bases). In germline, CDR1 is SGHVS, CDR2 FQNEAQ. Trimming took off 4 bases at V and 9 bases at J, with 22 bases between the two ends. This CDR3 comprises 15 residues. Written as DNA, the CDR3 is TGTGCCAGCAGCTCCGCCAGACAGGTTCAGGCGGCGCAGTACTTC. The encoded protein is CASSSARQVQAAQYF.

This rearrangement joins TRBV7-8 to TRBJ2-7; the D gene is possibly TRBD2 (5 bases). Germline CDR1 and CDR2: SGHVS and FQNEAQ. This CDR3 has 12 amino acids. V gave up 5 bases and J gave up 4 bases, with 9 bases separating them. CDR3 DNA: TGTGCCAGCAGCGGGAGTCAATACGAGCAGTACTTC. Translation gives CASSGSQYEQYF.

The chain is built from TRBV19 and TRBJ2-1; tentatively, D is TRBD2 (6 bases). Between the trimmed V and J ends, which lost 6 bases and 0 bases, there was a span of 12 bases. The CDR3 runs 15 residues. Germline V gene lookup returns CDR1 LNHDA and CDR2 SQIVND (reference sequence). CDR3 protein: CASRGGSNSYNEQFF. CDR3 nucleotides: TGTGCCAGTAGGGGGGGTAGCAACTCCTACAATGAGCAGTTCTTC.

The chain joins TRBV11-2 to TRBJ2-1; the match to TRBD1 covers 8 bases. With 4 bases clipped from V and 5 bases from J, the junction kept 7 bases outside the gene matches. The CDR3 runs 15 residues. From germline, CDR1 is SGHAT and CDR2 FQNNGV. CDR3 coding DNA: TGTGCCAGCAGCTCCGTCAGGGGGCTAGACAATGAGCAGTTCTTC. It codes for CASSSVRGLDNEQFF.

The chain is built from TRBV5-5 and TRBJ1-1, with TRBD1 as a possible D gene (5 bases). From germline, CDR1 is SGHKS and CDR2 YYEKEE (reference sequence). CDR3 length: 15 residues. Trimming took off 0 bases at V and 1 base at J, with 10 bases between the two ends. CDR3 residues: CASSLGYRTNTEAFF. DNA of the CDR3: TGTGCCAGCAGCTTGGGTTACAGGACGAACACTGAAGCTTTCTTT.

V and J are TRBV18 and TRBJ1-1; 9 nucleotides line up with TRBD1. There are 15 residues in the CDR3. Germline CDR1 and CDR2: KGHSH and LQKENI. Trimming cost V 4 bases and J 0 bases; bases outside gene matches: 3. CDR3 nucleotide sequence: TGTGCCAGCTCACTCGGGACAGGGTTGAACACTGAAGCTTTCTTT. This encodes CASSLGTGLNTEAFF.

In DNA form, the CDR3 reads TGCGCCAGCAGCGCCCGGGACAGGGACGAGCAGTACTTC. It codes for CASSARDRDEQYF. V usage is TRBV5-1 and J usage is TRBJ2-7; 9 bases line up with TRBD1. V shed 4 bases and J 5 bases; nucleotides not matched to a gene: 4. This CDR3 contains 13 residues. Germline lookup yields CDR1 SGHRS and CDR2 YFSETQ.

This clone was counted only a few times. The CDR3 spells CASRQGVYSNQPQHF. The CDR3 DNA reads as TGTGCCAGCAGACAGGGGGTTTATAGCAATCAGCCCCAGCATTTT. The chain is built from TRBV2 and TRBJ1-5; TRBD1 aligns across 8 bases. The J segment lost 0 bases and the V segment lost 6 bases, leaving 4 bases of the junction unmatched. The CDR3 covers 15 residues. The germline V gene has CDR1 SNHLY and CDR2 FYNNEI.

J is TRBJ2-7 and V is TRBV28; D is perhaps TRBD1 (5 bases). Looked up from germline, CDR1 is MDHEN and CDR2 is SYDVKM. The CDR3 is made up of 12 amino acids. V lost 5 bases and J lost 3, with 8 bases in between. Written as DNA, the CDR3 is TGTGCCAGCAGTCATAGGGGCTACGAGCAGTACTTC. Translating it yields CASSHRGYEQYF.

The rearrangement links TRBV2 to TRBJ1-6, with 10 positions matching TRBD1. CDR3 length: 15 amino acids. Trimming cost V 4 bases and J 7 bases; bases outside gene matches: 4. Germline V gene lookup returns CDR1 SNHLY and CDR2 FYNNEI. CDR3 residues: CASSVTGQGNSPLHF. The CDR3 region has the DNA TGTGCCAGCAGTGTGACGGGACAGGGGAATTCACCCCTCCACTTT. Using reference TRBV2 and TRBJ1-6 for the parts outside the CDR3, the full variable domain is EPEVTQTPSHQVTQMGQEVILRCVPISNHLYFYWYRQILGQKVEFLVSFYNNEISEKSEIFDDQFSVERPDGSNFTLKIRSTKLEDSAMYFCASSVTGQGNSPLHFGNGTRLTVT.

V is TRBV14 and J is TRBJ2-7; weak D call: TRBD1 (6 bases). The CDR3 is 14 amino acids. Between the trimmed V and J ends, which lost 2 bases and 3 bases, there was a span of 11 bases. Per the germline V gene, CDR1 is SGHDN and CDR2 is FVKESK. The CDR3 coding sequence is TGTGCCAGCAGCCAAAGAATAGGGGGCTACGAGCAGTACTTC. This sequence encodes CASSQRIGGYEQYF.

This chain connects TRBV7-2 to TRBJ1-4, with 8 positions matching TRBD1. The CDR3 spans 15 residues. The junction had 7 bases not matched to a gene; V was cut back by 5 bases and J by 5 bases. Germline V lookup: CDR1 SGHTA, CDR2 FQGNSA. The CDR3 spells CASSGRTGLNEKLFF. As DNA, the CDR3 is TGTGCCAGCAGCGGCCGGACAGGGTTGAATGAAAAACTGTTTTTT. Full variable domain (remainder filled in from reference TRBV7-2 and TRBJ1-4): GAGVSQSPSNKVTEKGKDVELRCDPISGHTALYWYRQSLGQGLEFLIYFQGNSAPDKSGLPSDRFSAERTGGSVSTLTIQRTQQEDSAVYLCASSGRTGLNEKLFFGSGTQLSVL.

This clone was picked up one time. The genes are TRBV28 and TRBJ1-4; D unresolved. The CDR3 spans 15 residues. Trimming removed 6 bases from V and 8 bases from J, with 19 bases in between. Germline lookup yields CDR1 MDHEN and CDR2 SYDVKM. CDR3 loop: CASSPQEGVREKLFF. Here the CDR3 DNA reads TGTGCCAGCAGCCCCCAAGAGGGCGTGAGGGAAAAACTGTTTTTT. Full variable domain (outside the CDR3, taken from reference TRBV28 and TRBJ1-4): DVKVTQSSRYLVKRTGEKVFLECVQDMDHENMFWYRQDPGLGLRLIYFSYDVKMKEKGDIPEGYSVSREKKERFSLILESASTNQTSMYLCASSPQEGVREKLFFGSGTQLSVL.

This clone was detected once. The CDR3 is CASRDRVSSYEQYF. CDR3 nucleotide sequence: TGTGCCAGCAGAGACAGGGTCAGCTCCTACGAGCAGTACTTC. V gene TRBV2 combines with J gene TRBJ2-7; 7 positions agree with TRBD1. CDR3 length: 14 residues. Germline-derived CDR1 and CDR2 are SNHLY and FYNNEI. After removal of 6 bases from V and 0 bases from J, the junction contained 5 bases not matched to a gene.

The chain has TRBV10-2 and TRBJ1-2; D is unclear. V gave up 7 bases and J gave up 8 bases, with 14 bases separating them. The CDR3 spans 12 residues. Germline V lookup: CDR1 WSHSY, CDR2 SAAADI. CDR3 DNA sequence: TGCGCCAGCATGTTGGGAGCGAGCGGCTACACCTTC. Translated, it gives CASMLGASGYTF.

V gene TRBV5-8 combines with J gene TRBJ2-7, with D unresolved. The CDR3 is 15 amino acids. Trimming pared 2 bases from V and 0 bases from J, leaving 12 bases between. From germline, CDR1 is SGHTS and CDR2 YDEGEE. CDR3 residues: CASSFPDKASYEQYF. DNA of the CDR3: TGTGCCAGCAGCTTCCCTGACAAGGCCTCCTACGAGCAGTACTTC.